This T cell receptor beta chain was sequenced during a study of blood T cell repertoires in COVID-19. Study-wide background: The United States, Italy and Spain provided the acute and convalescent COVID-19 samples. T cells, B-cell-depleted T cells, or PBMCs supplied cDNA or gDNA.

The CDR3 is 16 residues long. Germline loops: CDR1 SGHTA, CDR2 FQGTGA. V lost 5 bases and J lost 5; bases outside the gene matches: 11. As handled by the study authors: Amplification from reference gene primers served as the basis for estimated nucleated cell counts. Method: immunoSEQ multiplex PCR; TCRdb's copy keeps in-frame clones and lacks some. That table furnishes V, J and clone size, whereas the DNA furnished D and trimming. The table includes roughly 200,000 clones, under 90% detected once. Material: peripheral blood. The TCR sequence derives from a man older than 75 with acute or convalescent COVID-19. The chain employs TRBV7-3 and TRBJ2-1, with TRBD2 matching 8 bases. The DNA for the CDR3 is TGTGCCAGCAGCCCCAGGCGGGGGGAAGCCCACAATGAGCAGTTCTTC. Translated, it gives CASSPRRGEAHNEQFF.